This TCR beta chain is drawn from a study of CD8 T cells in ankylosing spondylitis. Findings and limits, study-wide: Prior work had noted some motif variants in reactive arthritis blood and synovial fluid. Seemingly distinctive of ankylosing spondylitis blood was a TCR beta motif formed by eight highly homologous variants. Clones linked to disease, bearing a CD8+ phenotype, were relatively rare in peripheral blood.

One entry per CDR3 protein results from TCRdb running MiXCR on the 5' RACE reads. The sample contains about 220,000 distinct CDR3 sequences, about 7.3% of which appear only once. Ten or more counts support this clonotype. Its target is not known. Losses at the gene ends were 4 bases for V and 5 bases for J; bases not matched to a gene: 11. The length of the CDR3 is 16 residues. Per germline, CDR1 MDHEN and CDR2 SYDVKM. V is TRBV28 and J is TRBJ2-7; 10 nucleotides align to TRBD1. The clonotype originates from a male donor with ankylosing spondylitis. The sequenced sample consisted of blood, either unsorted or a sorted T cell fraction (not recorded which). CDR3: CASSSLGQGVTNEQYF. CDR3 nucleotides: TGTGCCAGCAGTTCGCTTGGACAGGGGGTGACGAACGAGCAGTACTTC.